This T cell receptor beta chain comes out of a study of blood T cell repertoires in COVID-19. Study-wide context: COVID-19 samples collected from the United States, Italy and Spain covered acute and convalescent phases.

This clone was seen only once. Per the original methods: From reference gene primer amplification, estimates of nucleated cell counts were derived. The table came from immunoSEQ multiplex PCR; TCRdb's copy has only in-frame clones and leaves some out. For V, J and clone size, that table is used; D and trimming come from the DNA. The sample has about 61,000 clones, around nine tenths seen once. The TCR originated in a woman aged 45-60 years with active or convalescent COVID-19. The specimen sequenced was peripheral blood.

In DNA form, the CDR3 reads TGTGCCAGCAGTGAATTTGAGGACAGGGTAGATTCACCCCTCCACTTT. It codes for CASSEFEDRVDSPLHF. This chain links TRBV6-1 with TRBJ1-6; TRBD1 matches 8 bases. The CDR3 covers 16 residues. V was clipped by 2 bases and J by 8 bases; unmatched bases: 8. CDR1 is MNHNS, CDR2 SASEGT, per germline.